The rows below give T cell receptor beta chains drawn from one sample of a study of blood T cells in healthy people across ages. From the 5' RACE reads, TCRdb called clonotypes with MiXCR, one entry per CDR3 protein. The sample carries some 940,000 distinct CDR3 sequences, 29% recorded once. These data also formed part of another study, on T cells of mothers and their children.

What was sequenced was blood. The receptors come from a middle-aged woman in good health. Both conserved end residues are part of each CDR3. D genes are given only for firm matches. Clone size, where shown, is once, few, many, or a class for clones that have expanded.

J,V,D,size,DNA,CDR3
TRBJ2-1,TRBV9,TRBD2,.,TGTGCCAGCAGCGTAGCGGGGGGGTTTAATGAGCAGTTCTTC,CASSVAGGFNEQFF
TRBJ2-1,TRBV29-1,.,few,TGCAGCGGTGGGAACAATGAGCAGTTCTTC,CSGGNNEQFF
TRBJ2-5,TRBV7-3,.,.,TGTGCCAGCAGCGGGCTGGGGTCAGGGGAGGAGACCCAGTACTTC,CASSGLGSGEETQYF
TRBJ2-7,TRBV20-1,TRBD2,few,TGCAGTGCCACCACCGGGACTAGCGTAACCTACGAGCAGTACTTC,CSATTGTSVTYEQYF
TRBJ2-7,TRBV29-1,.,.,TGCAGCGTTGTGACAGGCACCACTTGGTCCTACGAGCAGTACTTC,CSVVTGTTWSYEQYF
TRBJ2-7,TRBV4-1,.,many,TGCGCCAGCAGCCAAGCCCAGGGGCAAACCTACGAGCAGTACTTC,CASSQAQGQTYEQYF
TRBJ2-7,TRBV4-2,.,many,TGTGCCAGCAGCCAAGAGGCGGCGAGCTCCTACGAGCAGTACTTC,CASSQEAASSYEQYF
TRBJ1-5,TRBV20-1,.,.,TGCAGTACAAGCGGACAGCTTAGCAATCAGCCCCAGCATTTT,CSTSGQLSNQPQHF
TRBJ2-4,TRBV18,TRBD2,many,TGTGCCAGCTCACCACCTCGGACTAGCGGGGGGGCATTCGCCAAAAACATTCAGTACTTC,CASSPPRTSGGAFAKNIQYF
TRBJ2-1,TRBV14,.,.,TGTGCCAGCAGCTTTCTCCGCCGAAGTAATGAGCAGTTCTTC,CASSFLRRSNEQFF
TRBJ1-1,TRBV20-1,.,.,TGCAGTGCTAGTAGTGCTGGACTCCCGAACACTGAAGCTTTCTTT,CSASSAGLPNTEAFF
TRBJ1-1,TRBV21-1,.,.,TGTGCCAGCAGCACAGCCCCGGGGGCGATGAACACTGAAGCTTTCTTT,CASSTAPGAMNTEAFF
TRBJ2-5,TRBV2,.,many,TGTGCCAGCAAGGAACGGGGGACCCAAGAGACCCAGTACTTC,CASKERGTQETQYF
TRBJ2-7,TRBV5-1,.,.,TGCGCCAGCAGCTTGGTCGCCAGGTCCTACAATGAGCAGTACTTC,CASSLVARSYNEQYF
TRBJ1-1,TRBV12-5,TRBD1,.,TGTGCTAGTGGTTTGGTACTTTCTGGGACAGGGTTGACCACTGAAGCTTTCTTT,CASGLVLSGTGLTTEAFF
TRBJ2-4,TRBV12-3/TRBV12-4,TRBD1,.,TGTGCCAGCAGTTTGAGGGGACAGGGTAACATTCAGTACTTC,CASSLRGQGNIQYF
TRBJ1-6,TRBV20-1,.,.,TGCGGGTCGCGAGGGCGACTCTCCTATAATTCACCCCTCCACTTT,CGSRGRLSYNSPLHF
TRBJ1-5,TRBV20-1,TRBD1,few,TGCAGTGCTAGAGTAAGGGCAGGGGGTAATCAGCCCCAGCATTTT,CSARVRAGGNQPQHF
TRBJ1-6,TRBV28,TRBD1,few,TGTGCCAGCAGCAAACAGGGGTCAGATAATTCACCCCTCCACTTT,CASSKQGSDNSPLHF
TRBJ2-7,TRBV15,.,.,TGTGCCACCAGCAGAATCAGGAGCTCCTACGAGCAGTACTTC,CATSRIRSSYEQYF
TRBJ2-3,TRBV5-5,.,few,TGTGCCAGCAGCACCCCCACAGGCACAGATACGCAGTATTTT,CASSTPTGTDTQYF
TRBJ2-3,TRBV6-6,TRBD2,.,TGTGCCAGCAGTTACTCTTCGGGGGGGCGCCCGGATACGCAGTATTTT,CASSYSSGGRPDTQYF
TRBJ2-1,TRBV7-2,TRBD2,few,TGTGCCAGCAGCTTAGCGGGTCTAGCGGGGGGGCAGGGTGAGCAGTTCTTC,CASSLAGLAGGQGEQFF
TRBJ2-7,TRBV5-6,.,.,TGTGCCAGCAGGGGACTTCTGAGCTCCTACGATGAGCAGTACTTC,CASRGLLSSYDEQYF
TRBJ2-7,TRBV4-3,.,.,TGCGCCAGCAGCCAAGATCTATCGGGGGTTGGTTCCGAGCAGTACTTC,CASSQDLSGVGSEQYF
TRBJ1-5,TRBV20-1,.,.,TGCAGTGCTAGAGATTTCGGGGGGCCCCGGGATCAGCCCCAGCATTTT,CSARDFGGPRDQPQHF
TRBJ1-6,TRBV7-2,.,.,TGTGCCAGCAGCCCCCACGGAGATTCACCCCTCCACTTT,CASSPHGDSPLHF
TRBJ2-7,TRBV12-3/TRBV12-4,.,many,TGTGCCAGCAGTGTCGGGCCCCGGGATTCCTACGAGCAGTACTTC,CASSVGPRDSYEQYF
TRBJ2-4,TRBV20-1,TRBD2,few,TGCAGTGCCGCGGGGACTAGCAAAAACATTCAGTACTTC,CSAAGTSKNIQYF
TRBJ1-5,TRBV6-1,TRBD1,few,TGTGCCAGCAGTGAGGACAGGGCTCAGCCCCAGCATTTT,CASSEDRAQPQHF
TRBJ2-7,TRBV20-1,.,.,TGCAGTGCTAGAGTGGTTACAGGGCGGAGGGTCGAGCAGTACTTC,CSARVVTGRRVEQYF
TRBJ2-7,TRBV5-1,.,many,TGCGCCAGAACCGCCGGGACCCCCTACGAGCAGTACTTC,CARTAGTPYEQYF
TRBJ2-5,TRBV27,.,few,TGTGCCAGCAGACCATGGGGGAGTGGAGAGACCCAGTACTTC,CASRPWGSGETQYF
TRBJ1-2,TRBV7-2,.,many,TGTGCCAGCAGCTTTATGGACGGACTCCGGGGCTACACCTTC,CASSFMDGLRGYTF
TRBJ2-7,TRBV5-1,TRBD1,once,TGCGCCAGCAGCCGGGGACAGGGAACCCACGAGCAGTACTTC,CASSRGQGTHEQYF
TRBJ1-1,TRBV6-5,.,many,TGTGCCAGCAGTTACGAGGGGGGGGTGGGTGAAGCTTTCTTT,CASSYEGGVGEAFF
TRBJ2-7,TRBV6-6,.,once,TGTGCCAGCAGTTACGGGGAGGGGGGCTACGAGCAGTACTTC,CASSYGEGGYEQYF
TRBJ2-1,TRBV29-1,TRBD1,many,TGCAGCGTTGACAAGACAGGGAAGCCCTACAATGAGCAGTTCTTC,CSVDKTGKPYNEQFF
TRBJ1-2,TRBV6-6,.,many,TGTGCCAGCAGTTACACGGGGTCTGGCTACACCTTC,CASSYTGSGYTF
TRBJ2-5,TRBV28,TRBD1,many,TGTGCCGGCCGGGACAGAGGATCAGAGACCCAGTACTTC,CAGRDRGSETQYF
TRBJ2-1,TRBV7-2,TRBD2,few,TGTGCCAGCAGTTTAATCGGACTAGTAGGTGAGCAGTTCTTC,CASSLIGLVGEQFF
TRBJ1-2,TRBV28,TRBD1,many,TGTGCCAGCAGTTCAACCGGGACAGGGAACTATGGCTACACCTTC,CASSSTGTGNYGYTF